The 10 T cell receptor beta chains presented below share a single source sample, sequenced in a study of T cell responses to AZD1222 COVID-19 vaccine. Measured with immunoSEQ multiplex PCR; TCRdb has only the in-frame clones, and not every one. The sample lists roughly 180,000 clones; around 87% were seen once. The starting material was peripheral blood, obtained on day 0 of AZD1222 vaccination. The receptors stem from an adult in good health.

This chain joins TRBV30 and TRBJ2-1; D unresolved. In germline, CDR1 is GTSNPN, CDR2 SVGIG (reference sequence). The length of the CDR3 is 14 residues. Trimming took off 3 bases at V and 2 bases at J, with 11 bases between the two ends. The CDR3 sequence: CAWSVGFPYNEQFF. As DNA, the CDR3 is TGTGCCTGGAGCGTCGGCTTCCCCTACAATGAGCAGTTCTTC.

This sequence joins TRBV15 and TRBJ2-2; 7 bases agree with TRBD1. The germline V gene encodes CDR1 LNHNV and CDR2 YYDKDF (reference sequence). J gave up 4 bases and V 0 bases, and 5 bases lay outside the gene matches. The CDR3 totals 16 residues. The CDR3: CATSRDFPGGTGELFF. The CDR3 bases are TGTGCCACCAGCAGAGACTTTCCAGGGGGCACCGGGGAGCTGTTTTTT.

This clone showed up just a few times. CDR3 sequence (DNA): TGTGCCAGTGGGAAATCAGGGCGAGGCTACGAGCAGTACTTC. Translated, it gives CASGKSGRGYEQYF. The rearrangement joins TRBV19 to TRBJ2-7, with D possibly matching TRBD1 (5 bases). The V end lost 8 bases, the J end lost 3 bases, and 17 bases lay between the germline ends. Germline CDR1 reads LNHDA; CDR2 reads SQIVND (reference sequence). CDR3 length: 14 residues.

J is TRBJ2-3 and V is TRBV18; possibly TRBD2 for D (6 bases). Germline V gives CDR1 KGHSH, CDR2 LQKENI. CDR3 length: 13 residues. V was trimmed by 4 bases and J by 6 bases, leaving 11 bases between them. The CDR3 protein is CASSLTGADTQYF. CDR3 bases: TGTGCCAGCTCACTGACGGGAGCGGATACGCAGTATTTT. The entire variable domain, with the rest obtained from reference TRBV18 and TRBJ2-3, is as follows: NAGVMQNPRHLVRRRGQEARLRCSPMKGHSHVYWYRQLPEEGLKFMVYLQKENIIDESGMPKERFSAEFPKEGPSILRIQQVVRGDSAAYFCASSLTGADTQYFGPGTRLTVL.

CDR3 sequence reads: CASSSGDRGGTEAFF. The CDR3 DNA is TGTGCCAGCAGTTCCGGGGACAGGGGGGGCACTGAAGCTTTCTTT. The V gene is TRBV28, the J gene TRBJ1-1, with 11 bases matching TRBD1. CDR3 length equals 15 residues. Germline loops: CDR1 MDHEN, CDR2 SYDVKM. V gave up 4 bases and J gave up 4 bases; unmatched junction bases: 5.

V and J are TRBV5-1 and TRBJ1-4; 7 nucleotides match TRBD1. V lost 1 base, J lost 4 bases, and 4 bases stayed unmatched. From germline, CDR1 is SGHRS and CDR2 YFSETQ. This CDR3 comprises 15 residues. The CDR3 nucleotides read TGCGCCAGCAGCTTGCGCACAGGGGTTAATGAAAAACTGTTTTTT. It specifies CASSLRTGVNEKLFF.

The rearrangement uses TRBV5-6 and TRBJ2-7; D not resolved. The CDR3 spans 15 residues. CDR1 and CDR2 (germline): SGHDT, YYEEEE. The V and J ends lost 3 bases and 3 bases respectively, with 16 bases between them. CDR3 nucleotide sequence: TGTGCCAGCAGCTCCCCCTCCCGTCCCGGCTACGAGCAGTACTTC. Its protein is CASSSPSRPGYEQYF.

This chain connects TRBV5-4 to TRBJ1-1; D not certain. Looked up from germline, CDR1 is SGHNT and CDR2 is YYREEE (reference sequence). This CDR3 has 13 residues. V shed 3 bases and J shed 0 bases, with 6 bases lying between them. CDR3 bases: TGTGCCAGCAGCTCAGCACTGAACACTGAAGCTTTCTTT. Translating gives CASSSALNTEAFF.

The V gene is TRBV2, the J gene TRBJ1-5; D might be TRBD1 (5 bases). The CDR3 is 15 amino acids. Trimming took off 2 bases at V and 4 bases at J, with 12 bases between the two ends. Germline V gene data show CDR1 as SNHLY and CDR2 as FYNNEI. The CDR3 protein is CASSEQGVRNQPQHF. The CDR3 DNA is TGTGCCAGCAGTGAACAGGGTGTGAGAAATCAGCCCCAGCATTTT.

The genes are TRBV11-2 and TRBJ1-1; D unresolved. The germline V gene has CDR1 SGHAT and CDR2 FQNNGV. The CDR3 is made up of 15 amino acids. Trimming stripped 5 bases from V and 4 bases from J, with 17 bases between. Here the CDR3 reads CASSPERALSTEAFF. The CDR3 DNA reads TGTGCCAGCAGCCCGGAGCGGGCCCTGAGCACTGAAGCTTTCTTT.